The clone carrying this T cell receptor (beta chain) was found many times. Its antigen is unknown. Since all of the isolated RNA was reverse transcribed, expressed TCRB transcripts were what got sequenced. The assay was immunoSEQ multiplex PCR, and TCRdb's table has in-frame clones only and misses some. The sample has around 280,000 clones, approximately 15% seen once; the top ten hold roughly 0.015%. This record belongs to a study of beta chain features in type 1 diabetes. General study findings and limits: Insertions were fewer and deletions more numerous at VDJ junctions in type 1 diabetes patients. Moderately but significantly shorter TCRB CDR3s were found in Type 1 diabetes patients in all four CD4+ subsets.

J gave up 4 bases and V 4 bases, and 7 bases lay outside the gene matches. Per germline, CDR1 LGHNA and CDR2 YSLEER. The CDR3 covers 14 residues. Sequenced sample: naive CD4+ T cells from blood. The J gene is TRBJ2-7, the V gene TRBV4-3, with 7 positions matching TRBD1. The sequence was collected from a man younger than 30 with type 1 diabetes. The CDR3 DNA reads as TGCGCCAGCAGCCTGGGACAGACCGCATACGAGCAGTACTTC. Amino acid sequence: CASSLGQTAYEQYF.